One sample yielded the 5 T cell receptor beta chains listed below, sequenced in a study of regulatory T cells in long-lasting Graves disease. The authors built TCR beta libraries using iRepertoire HTBI primers and Arm-PCR of CDR3 regions. Via MiXCR, TCRdb re-called the multiplex PCR reads, giving one row per CDR3 protein. This sample carries approximately 400,000 distinct CDR3 sequences, approximately 15% of them seen once, and the ten largest clones take approximately 7.8%. The time point is: newly diagnosed GD, antithyroid drugs for less than 3 months. Researchers made the TCR library from RNA that was extracted from PBMCs. The same data also went into a second study, on T cells in Graves' hyperthyroidism and ophthalmopathy.

The input for sequencing was peripheral blood mononuclear cells (PBMCs), taken at new diagnosis, from a patient treated with antithyroid drugs. All receptors derive from a middle-aged woman with Graves disease.

This clonotype was detected ten times or more. The chain uses TRBV20-1 and TRBJ2-1; 10 nucleotides align to TRBD2. V lost 0 bases to trimming and J lost 8 bases; unmatched junction nucleotides: 7. This CDR3 is 15 amino acids long. Germline CDR1 is DFQATT and CDR2 is SNEGSKA (reference sequence). Written as DNA, the CDR3 is TGCAGTGCTAGAGATTCTAGCGGGAGTTACCATGAGCAGTTCTTC. Translated, it gives CSARDSSGSYHEQFF.

The chain is built from TRBV5-6 and TRBJ2-7, with 9 bases fitting TRBD1. The CDR3 has 16 amino acids. Unmatched junction bases numbered 10, after V lost 3 bases and J lost 3 bases. From germline, CDR1 is SGHDT and CDR2 YYEEEE. Here the CDR3 DNA reads TGTGCCAGCAGCTGGGGGACAGGGAAGGGCTTCTACGAGCAGTACTTC. It encodes CASSWGTGKGFYEQYF.

The sample holds many counts of this clonotype. The chain is built from TRBV19 and TRBJ1-1; 8 bases fit TRBD1. Per the germline V gene, CDR1 is LNHDA and CDR2 is SQIVND (reference sequence). The CDR3 covers 16 residues. V dropped 3 bases and J dropped 2; count of bases not matched to a gene: 8. The DNA of the CDR3 is TGTGCCAGTAGTATTATCACAGGGGGGCCTAACACTGAAGCTTTCTTT. Its protein product is CASSIITGGPNTEAFF.

Concerning this clonotype itself: In this CDR3 the conserved last residue, phenylalanine or tryptophan, is missing, so a read error is likely. The chain uses TRBV6-1 and TRBJ2-7; 11 bases match TRBD2. Germline V lookup: CDR1 MNHNS, CDR2 SASEGT. Losses at the gene ends were 5 bases for V and 5 bases for J; bases not matched to a gene: 5. The CDR3 runs 14 residues. The CDR3 is CASSPGLAVNEQYL. CDR3 nucleotides: TGTGCCAGCAGTCCGGGACTAGCGGTTAACGAGCAGTACCTC.

This clonotype was detected ten times or more. This chain connects TRBV12-3 or TRBV12-4 to TRBJ2-5; no clear D. The V and J ends lost 0 bases and 5 bases respectively, with 7 bases between them. This CDR3 has 13 amino acids. Here the CDR3 reads CASSLAILETQYF. The CDR3 nucleotides are TGTGCCAGCAGTTTAGCGATTTTGGAGACCCAGTACTTC.